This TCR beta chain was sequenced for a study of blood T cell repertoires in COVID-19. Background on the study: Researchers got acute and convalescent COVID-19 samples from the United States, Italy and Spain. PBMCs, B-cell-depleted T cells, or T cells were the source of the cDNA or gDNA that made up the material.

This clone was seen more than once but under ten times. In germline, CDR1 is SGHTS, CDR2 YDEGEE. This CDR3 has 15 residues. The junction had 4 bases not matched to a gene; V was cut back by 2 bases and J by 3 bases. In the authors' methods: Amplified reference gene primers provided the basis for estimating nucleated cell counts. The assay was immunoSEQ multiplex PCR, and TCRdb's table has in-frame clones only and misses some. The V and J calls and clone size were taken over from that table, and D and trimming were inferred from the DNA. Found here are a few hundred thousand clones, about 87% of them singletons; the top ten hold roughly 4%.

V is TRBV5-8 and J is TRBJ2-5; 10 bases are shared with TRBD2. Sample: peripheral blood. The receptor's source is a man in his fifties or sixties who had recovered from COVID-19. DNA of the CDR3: TGTGCCAGCAGCTTTAGGACTAGCGGAAAAGAGACCCAGTACTTC. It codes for CASSFRTSGKETQYF.